The entry below describes one T cell receptor beta chain. Germline lookup yields CDR1 LGHNT and CDR2 FRNRAP. This CDR3 is built from 15 residues. V lost 7 bases and J lost 3; bases outside the gene matches: 7. TCR beta CDR3 regions were amplified from RNA. When the TCR CDR3 underwent first-round RT-PCR, the HTBI primer set was used. TCRdb re-derived calls from the multiplex PCR reads in MiXCR, one entry per CDR3 protein. The sample includes approximately 210,000 distinct CDR3 sequences, under 20% seen only once; the top ten take approximately 50%. This entry is derived from a study of T cells in Graves' hyperthyroidism and ophthalmopathy. Over 18 months, lack of ophthalmopathy progression marked Graves' hyperthyroidism as stable. Lactation, pregnancy, other autoimmune disease or uncontrolled infection excluded patients.

The sequencing input was blood. The V and J genes are TRBV12-5 and TRBJ2-1; 9 positions match TRBD1. The clonotype comes from a man aged 50-59 years with Graves' hyperthyroidism. CDR3 nucleotide sequence: TGTGCTAGTGATCTCACAGGGGGCAGCTACAATGAGCAGTTCTTC. This codes for CASDLTGGSYNEQFF.